The rows below give T cell receptor beta chains drawn from one sample of a study of beta chain features in type 1 diabetes. Profiled with immunoSEQ multiplex PCR; TCRdb holds only in-frame clones, not every one. The table records about 350,000 clones, 20% of them present only once. The specimen was naive CD4+ T cells from blood. These receptors were obtained from a woman between 18 and 29 years old in good health. The CDR3 runs from the conserved cysteine through the conserved F or W.

v_call cdr3_aa
TRBV6-6 CASSSDRVSYTF
TRBV2 CASSEGGTPGELFF
TRBV5-1 CASSPQGDTEAFF
TRBV5-1 CASSLGGTGLSTDTQYF
TRBV30 CAWSAGTVPYEQYF
TRBV4-2 CASSQERSGGVTDTQYF
TRBV7-7 CASSSGTSGGQETQYF
TRBV5-1 CASSLEAGSNQPQHF
TRBV9 CASSVATGLEETQYF
TRBV2 CASSARASGITDTQYF
TRBV5-1 CASGNPGQGIGYTF
TRBV7-2 CASSRDSNYGYTF
TRBV7-9 CASRAGLAAYQETQYF
TRBV6-6 CASSTDRVHGYTF
TRBV7-2 CASSIRTAGNTIYF
TRBV7-9 CASSLVVQGLNQPQHF
TRBV27 CASSFWGGNYGYTF
TRBV11-2 CASSPRLAGVETGELFF
TRBV30 CAWSQINTGELFF
TRBV20-1 CSAGLEKLFF
TRBV2 CASRGGRMYGYTF
TRBV2 CAIRQTNTGELFF
TRBV10-3 CAISDLNTEAFF
TRBV7-2 CASSLEERQPQHF
TRBV29-1 CSVNPTGPRTEAFF
TRBV5-1 CASSLDSYNEQFF
TRBV9 CASSETGVGTEAFF
TRBV4-1 CASSQGGLSGGQETQYF
TRBV30 CAWSPSRGLYMNTEAFF
TRBV7-2 CASSTGEEETQYF
TRBV30 CAWIRPGGYTF
TRBV7-9 CASLWGDRSNTEAFF
TRBV14 CASSSRLAGGFYEQYF
TRBV7-9 CASSLTGLGDEQYF
TRBV30 CAWSRERRTEAFF
TRBV7-6 CASSMGSGKGEQYF
TRBV18 CASSPGTGQETQYF
TRBV29-1 CSVMRGQTNTEAFF
TRBV7-2 CASSLGQPSYEQYF